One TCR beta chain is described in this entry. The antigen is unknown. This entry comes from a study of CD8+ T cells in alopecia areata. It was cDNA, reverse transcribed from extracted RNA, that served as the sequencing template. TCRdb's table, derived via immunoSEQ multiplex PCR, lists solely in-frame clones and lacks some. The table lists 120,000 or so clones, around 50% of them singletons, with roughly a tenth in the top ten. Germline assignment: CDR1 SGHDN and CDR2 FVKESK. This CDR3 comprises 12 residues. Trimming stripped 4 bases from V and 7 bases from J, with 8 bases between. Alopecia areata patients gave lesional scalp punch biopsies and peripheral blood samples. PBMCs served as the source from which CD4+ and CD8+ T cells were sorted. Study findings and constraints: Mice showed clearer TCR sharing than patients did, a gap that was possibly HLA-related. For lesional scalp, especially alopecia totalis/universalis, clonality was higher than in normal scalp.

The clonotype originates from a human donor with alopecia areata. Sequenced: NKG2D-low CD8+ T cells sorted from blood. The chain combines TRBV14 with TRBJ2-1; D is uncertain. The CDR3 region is CASSPGGNEQFF. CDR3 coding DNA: TGTGCCAGCAGCCCCGGTGGTAATGAGCAGTTCTTC. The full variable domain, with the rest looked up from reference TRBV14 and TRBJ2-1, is EAGVTQFPSHSVIEKGQTVTLRCDPISGHDNLYWYRRVMGKEIKFLLHFVKESKQDESGMPNNRFLAERTGGTYSTLKVQPAELEDSGVYFCASSPGGNEQFFGPGTRLTVL.